This is a list of T cell receptor beta chains from one sample in a study of graft-versus-host responses after intestinal transplantation. Clones were sequenced by immunoSEQ multiplex PCR, and TCRdb holds only the in-frame ones, with some missing. The table has more than 10,000 clones, about 80% seen once. The material sequenced was PBMCs, taken roughly 490 days after intestinal transplant. Source of these receptors: a human patient who received an intestinal transplant, so some T cells may come from the graft donor. Both conserved end residues are part of each CDR3. The D gene is left open where the match is weak. Part of the rows lack a size; the others show once, few, many or a class for expanded clones.

TRBJ1-1,NA,TRBV11-2,NA,CASSGKRGRNTEAFF,TGTGCCAGCAGCGGAAAAAGGGGGAGGAATACTGAAGCTTTCTTT
TRBJ1-4,NA,TRBV19,NA,CASSIWGNNEKLFF,TGTGCCAGTAGTATTTGGGGGAATAATGAAAAACTGTTTTTT
TRBJ1-2,NA,TRBV18,NA,CASSPPTTGKSYGYTF,TGTGCCAGCTCACCACCGACGACCGGGAAGTCCTATGGCTACACCTTC
TRBJ2-1,NA,TRBV29-1,TRBD1,CSVEPGQGITNEQFF,TGCAGCGTTGAACCGGGACAGGGTATAACGAATGAGCAGTTCTTC
TRBJ1-5,NA,TRBV7-8,NA,CASSLPGAFSEPQPQHF,TGTGCCAGCAGCCTGCCGGGAGCCTTTTCGGAGCCTCAGCCCCAGCATTTT
TRBJ2-3,NA,TRBV6-4,TRBD1,CASSEGQGADTQYF,TGTGCCAGCAGTGAGGGACAGGGGGCAGATACGCAGTATTTT
TRBJ2-7,NA,TRBV30,NA,CAGSGDLYEQYF,TGTGCCGGATCAGGGGACCTCTACGAGCAGTACTTC
TRBJ2-4,NA,TRBV30,NA,CAWIRRGHSRAKNIQYF,TGTGCCTGGATACGCAGGGGCCATAGCCGGGCAAAAAACATTCAGTACTTC
TRBJ1-3,once,TRBV27,NA,CASSPSTFSGNTIYF,TGTGCCAGCAGTCCCTCGACGTTCTCTGGAAACACCATATATTTT
TRBJ2-1,NA,TRBV6-5,NA,CASTYSTGYEQFF,TGTGCCAGCACCTACTCCACCGGCTATGAGCAGTTCTTC
TRBJ2-5,NA,TRBV4-1,NA,CASSRGSQETQYF,TGCGCCAGCAGCAGAGGGTCCCAAGAGACCCAGTACTTC
TRBJ2-7,NA,TRBV30,NA,CAWSVGGGVSEQYF,TGTGCCTGGAGTGTGGGGGGCGGAGTAAGCGAGCAGTACTTC
TRBJ2-4,NA,TRBV19,NA,CASRPEGVNIQYF,TGTGCCAGTAGACCCGAGGGGGTGAACATTCAGTACTTC
TRBJ1-4,few,TRBV7-8,NA,CASSLAVRATNEKLFF,TGTGCCAGCAGCTTAGCGGTTCGAGCAACTAATGAAAAACTGTTTTTT
TRBJ1-1,NA,TRBV19,NA,CASSASVNTEAFF,TGTGCCAGTAGTGCGTCGGTGAACACTGAAGCTTTCTTT
TRBJ2-1,NA,TRBV19,NA,CASTTAPRGEQFF,TGTGCCAGTACCACGGCCCCGCGGGGTGAGCAGTTCTTC
TRBJ2-5,NA,TRBV7-7,TRBD1,CASSKIQGARGETQYF,TGTGCTAGCAGTAAGATACAGGGGGCGCGTGGAGAGACCCAGTACTTC
TRBJ1-6,once,TRBV18,NA,CASSPEQDSPLHF,TGTGCCAGCTCACCAGAGCAGGATTCACCCCTCCACTTT
TRBJ1-6,once,TRBV6-6,NA,CASSYAGDNSPLHF,TGTGCCAGCAGTTACGCGGGGGATAATTCACCCCTCCACTTT
TRBJ2-7,NA,TRBV15,NA,CATSRDGGRYEQYF,TGTGCCACCAGCAGAGACGGAGGGAGGTACGAGCAGTACTTC
TRBJ1-2,NA,TRBV6-1,NA,CASRDNLYGYTF,TGTGCCAGCCGGGACAACCTCTATGGCTACACCTTC
TRBJ2-3,NA,TRBV6-4,NA,CASSENSDGTDTQYF,TGTGCCAGCAGTGAGAACTCTGACGGGACAGATACGCAGTATTTT
TRBJ2-3,NA,TRBV19,NA,CASSEGVLGTDTQYF,TGTGCCAGTAGTGAGGGCGTCCTGGGCACAGATACGCAGTATTTT
TRBJ2-3,NA,TRBV7-2,NA,CASSLSGADTQYF,TGTGCCAGCAGCTTAAGCGGAGCAGATACGCAGTATTTT
TRBJ2-7,NA,TRBV5-1,TRBD2,CASSPGLAGYEQYF,TGCGCCAGCAGCCCCGGACTAGCGGGATACGAGCAGTACTTC
TRBJ1-3,NA,TRBV5-5,TRBD1,CASSFRGLGNTIYF,TGTGCCAGCAGCTTCAGGGGGCTAGGAAACACCATATATTTT
TRBJ2-3,NA,TRBV7-8,NA,CASSPRNSGTDTQYF,TGTGCCAGCAGCCCGAGGAATAGCGGCACAGATACGCAGTATTTT
TRBJ2-3,NA,TRBV18,NA,CASSPIPGPITDTQYF,TGTGCCAGCTCTCCAATACCGGGACCCATCACAGATACGCAGTATTTT
TRBJ2-1,NA,TRBV11-3,TRBD2,CASSLLAGVNNEQFF,TGTGCCAGCAGCCTCCTAGCGGGAGTCAACAATGAGCAGTTCTTC
TRBJ1-6,NA,TRBV10-3,NA,CAISERTANSPLHF,TGTGCCATCAGTGAAAGGACAGCCAATTCACCCCTCCACTTT
TRBJ2-6,NA,TRBV6-1,TRBD1,CASRDRPGRVLTF,TGTGCCTCCCGGGACAGGCCGGGGCGGGTCCTGACTTTC
TRBJ2-7,NA,TRBV6-5,NA,CASSYALGGYEQYF,TGTGCCAGCAGCTACGCCCTGGGGGGCTACGAGCAGTACTTC
TRBJ2-1,NA,TRBV5-5,TRBD2,CASRIETSDYNEQFF,TGTGCCAGCAGAATCGAGACTAGCGACTACAATGAGCAGTTCTTC
TRBJ1-6,NA,TRBV6-5,NA,CASRSGGSYNSPLHF,TGTGCCAGCAGATCCGGGGGTTCCTATAATTCACCCCTCCACTTT
TRBJ1-1,NA,TRBV6-1,NA,CASSPLTAGHTEAFF,TGTGCCAGCAGTCCACTGACAGCGGGGCACACTGAAGCTTTCTTT
TRBJ2-1,NA,TRBV9,TRBD2,CASSGSGGYNEQFF,TGTGCCAGCAGCGGGTCGGGAGGGTACAATGAGCAGTTCTTC
TRBJ2-1,NA,TRBV5-1,NA,CASSLTGYNEQFF,TGCGCCAGCAGCTTGACTGGTTACAATGAGCAGTTCTTC
TRBJ1-5,few,TRBV6-4,NA,CASSDSTNQPQHF,TGTGCCAGCAGTGACTCAACAAATCAGCCCCAGCATTTT
TRBJ1-3,few,TRBV5-1,NA,CASRQVNADSSSGNTIYF,TGCGCCAGCAGGCAAGTAAATGCGGACAGTAGCTCTGGAAACACCATATATTTT
TRBJ2-1,NA,TRBV7-6,NA,CASSPVNGHNEQFF,TGTGCCAGCAGCCCAGTTAACGGGCACAATGAGCAGTTCTTC
TRBJ1-5,medium-sized,TRBV29-1,NA,CSPRGTRGLPQHF,TGCAGCCCGCGCGGGACGCGGGGCTTGCCCCAGCATTTT
TRBJ2-1,NA,TRBV19,TRBD2,CASSPRGLADSSYNEQFF,TGTGCCAGTAGTCCCCGGGGACTAGCGGACTCCTCCTACAATGAGCAGTTCTTC
TRBJ1-1,NA,TRBV19,NA,CASSIVGVSEAFF,TGTGCCAGTAGTATAGTGGGGGTCTCTGAAGCTTTCTTT
TRBJ1-5,NA,TRBV28,NA,CASSLFRNQPQHF,TGTGCCAGCAGTTTATTCCGCAATCAGCCCCAGCATTTT
TRBJ2-7,NA,TRBV4-1,NA,CASSHQTDEQYF,TGCGCCAGCAGCCACCAGACGGATGAGCAGTACTTC
TRBJ2-7,NA,TRBV19,NA,CASSIVGVRAYEQYF,TGTGCCAGTAGTATAGTCGGGGTGCGAGCCTACGAGCAGTACTTC
TRBJ2-3,NA,TRBV6-5,TRBD1,CASSQTGGLTDTQYF,TGTGCCAGCAGTCAGACAGGGGGACTCACAGATACGCAGTATTTT
TRBJ1-6,once,TRBV30,NA,CAWSKGMDSPLHF,TGTGCCTGGAGCAAAGGGATGGACTCACCCCTCCACTTT
TRBJ1-5,NA,TRBV30,NA,CAWSLDSHSNQPQHF,TGTGCCTGGTCCTTAGACAGTCATAGCAATCAGCCCCAGCATTTT
TRBJ2-7,NA,TRBV5-4,NA,CASSQSDRPYEQYF,TGTGCCAGCAGCCAAAGCGACCGCCCCTACGAGCAGTACTTC
TRBJ2-5,NA,TRBV5-1,TRBD1,CASSWGTGGQETQYF,TGCGCCAGCAGCTGGGGGACAGGGGGGCAAGAGACCCAGTACTTC
TRBJ2-7,NA,TRBV19,TRBD1,CASSYRGLYEQYF,TGTGCCAGTAGCTACAGGGGGCTATACGAGCAGTACTTC
TRBJ2-1,NA,TRBV29-1,NA,CSVERASYNEQFF,TGCAGCGTGGAGCGGGCGTCCTACAATGAGCAGTTCTTC
TRBJ2-3,NA,TRBV19,NA,CASSIIAMDTQYF,TGTGCCAGTAGTATCATCGCCATGGATACGCAGTATTTT
TRBJ2-7,NA,TRBV6-4,TRBD2,CATTTGTSGGPYEQYF,TGTGCCACCACGACTGGGACTAGCGGGGGACCCTACGAGCAGTACTTC
TRBJ1-1,NA,TRBV28,NA,CASKEGLNTEAFF,TGTGCCAGCAAAGAAGGCCTGAACACTGAAGCTTTCTTT
TRBJ1-4,NA,TRBV30,NA,CAWSPFLVTNEKLFF,TGTGCCTGGAGCCCTTTTCTGGTCACTAATGAAAAACTGTTTTTT